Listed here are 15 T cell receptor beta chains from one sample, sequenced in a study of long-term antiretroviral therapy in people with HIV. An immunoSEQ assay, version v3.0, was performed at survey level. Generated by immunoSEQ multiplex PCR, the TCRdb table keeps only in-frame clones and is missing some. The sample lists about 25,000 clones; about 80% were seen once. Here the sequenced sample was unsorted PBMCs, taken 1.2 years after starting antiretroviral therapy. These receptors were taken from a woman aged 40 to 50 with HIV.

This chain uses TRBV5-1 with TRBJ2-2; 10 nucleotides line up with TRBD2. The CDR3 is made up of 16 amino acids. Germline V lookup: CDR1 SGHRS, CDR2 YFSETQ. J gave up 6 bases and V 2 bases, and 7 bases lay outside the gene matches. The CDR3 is CASSLLAGYPSGELFF. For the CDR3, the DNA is TGCGCCAGCAGCTTACTAGCGGGGTATCCATCCGGGGAGCTGTTTTTT.

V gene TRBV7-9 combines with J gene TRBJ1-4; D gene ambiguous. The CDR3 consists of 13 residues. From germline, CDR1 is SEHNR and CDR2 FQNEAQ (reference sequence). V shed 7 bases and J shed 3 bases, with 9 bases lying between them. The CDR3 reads CASNRDANEKLFF. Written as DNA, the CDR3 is TGTGCCAGCAACCGGGATGCTAATGAAAAACTGTTTTTT.

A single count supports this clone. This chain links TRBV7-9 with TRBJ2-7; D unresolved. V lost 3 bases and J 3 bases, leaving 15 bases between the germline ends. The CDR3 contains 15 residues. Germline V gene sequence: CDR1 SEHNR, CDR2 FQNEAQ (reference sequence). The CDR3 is CASSFDNNVFYEQYF. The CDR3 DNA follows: TGTGCCAGCAGCTTCGATAATAATGTCTTCTACGAGCAGTACTTC.

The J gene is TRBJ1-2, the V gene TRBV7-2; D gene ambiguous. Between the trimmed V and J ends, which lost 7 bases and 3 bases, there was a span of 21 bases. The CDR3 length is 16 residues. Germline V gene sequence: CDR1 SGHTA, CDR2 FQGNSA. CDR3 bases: TGTGCCAGCACCTCTCGGCATGGGATAATAGACTATGGCTACACCTTC. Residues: CASTSRHGIIDYGYTF.

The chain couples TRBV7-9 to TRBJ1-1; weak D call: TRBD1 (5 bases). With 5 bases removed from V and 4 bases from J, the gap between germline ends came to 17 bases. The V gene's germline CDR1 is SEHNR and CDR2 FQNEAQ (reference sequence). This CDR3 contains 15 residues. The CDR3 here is CASSHGSGTGTEAFF. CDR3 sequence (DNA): TGTGCCAGCAGCCACGGTTCCGGAACAGGCACTGAAGCTTTCTTT.

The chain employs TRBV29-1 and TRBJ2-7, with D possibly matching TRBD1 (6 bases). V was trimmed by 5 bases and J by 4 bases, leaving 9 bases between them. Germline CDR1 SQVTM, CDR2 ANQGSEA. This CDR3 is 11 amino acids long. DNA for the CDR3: TGCAGCGTTAGAACAGGGTACGAGCAGTACTTC. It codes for CSVRTGYEQYF.

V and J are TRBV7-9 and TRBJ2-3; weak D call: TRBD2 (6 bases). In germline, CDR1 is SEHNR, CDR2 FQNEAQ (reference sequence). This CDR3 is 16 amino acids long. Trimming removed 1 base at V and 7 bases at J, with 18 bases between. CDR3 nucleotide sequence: TGTGCCAGCAGCTTAGTTCTAGGAGGGCCGGTCAATACGCAGTATTTT. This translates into CASSLVLGGPVNTQYF.

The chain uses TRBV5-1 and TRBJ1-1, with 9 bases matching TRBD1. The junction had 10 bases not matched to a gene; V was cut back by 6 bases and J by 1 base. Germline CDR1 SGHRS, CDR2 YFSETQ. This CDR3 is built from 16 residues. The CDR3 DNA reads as TGCGCCAGCAACCCGACAGGGGGTGGATCGAACACTGAAGCTTTCTTT. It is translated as CASNPTGGGSNTEAFF.

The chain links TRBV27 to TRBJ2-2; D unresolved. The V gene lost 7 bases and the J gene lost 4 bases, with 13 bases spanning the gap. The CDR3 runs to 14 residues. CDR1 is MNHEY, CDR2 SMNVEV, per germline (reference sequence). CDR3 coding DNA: TGTGCCAGCAAATCTGGAGCTTTCACCGGGGAGCTGTTTTTT. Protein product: CASKSGAFTGELFF.

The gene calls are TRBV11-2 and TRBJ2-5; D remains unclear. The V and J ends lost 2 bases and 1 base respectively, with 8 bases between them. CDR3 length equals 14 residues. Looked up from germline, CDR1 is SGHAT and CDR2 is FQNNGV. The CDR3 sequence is CASSLLWSQETQYF. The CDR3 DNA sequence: TGTGCCAGCAGCTTACTATGGTCCCAAGAGACCCAGTACTTC.

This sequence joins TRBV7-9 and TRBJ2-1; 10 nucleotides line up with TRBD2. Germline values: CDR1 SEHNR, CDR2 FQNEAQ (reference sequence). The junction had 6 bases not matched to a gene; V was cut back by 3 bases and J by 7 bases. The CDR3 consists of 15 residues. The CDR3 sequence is CASSFSGGAVNEQFF. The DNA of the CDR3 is TGTGCCAGCAGCTTCAGCGGGGGGGCCGTGAATGAGCAGTTCTTC.

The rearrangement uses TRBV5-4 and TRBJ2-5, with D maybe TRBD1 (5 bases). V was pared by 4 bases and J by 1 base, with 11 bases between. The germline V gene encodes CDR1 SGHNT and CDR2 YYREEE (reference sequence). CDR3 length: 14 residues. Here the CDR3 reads CASSETVAQETQYF. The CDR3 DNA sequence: TGTGCCAGCAGCGAGACAGTAGCCCAAGAGACCCAGTACTTC.

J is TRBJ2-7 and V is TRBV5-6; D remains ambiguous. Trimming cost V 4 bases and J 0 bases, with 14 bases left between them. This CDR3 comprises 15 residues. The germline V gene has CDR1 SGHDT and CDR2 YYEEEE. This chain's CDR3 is CASSPGSSGSYEQYF. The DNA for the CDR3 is TGTGCCAGCAGCCCCGGGTCATCGGGCTCCTACGAGCAGTACTTC.

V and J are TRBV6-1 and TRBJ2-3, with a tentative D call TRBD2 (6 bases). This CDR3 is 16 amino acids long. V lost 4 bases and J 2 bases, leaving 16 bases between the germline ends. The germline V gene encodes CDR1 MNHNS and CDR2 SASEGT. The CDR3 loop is CASSVWGDNPTDTQYF. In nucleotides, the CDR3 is TGTGCCAGCAGTGTTTGGGGGGATAACCCCACAGATACGCAGTATTTT.

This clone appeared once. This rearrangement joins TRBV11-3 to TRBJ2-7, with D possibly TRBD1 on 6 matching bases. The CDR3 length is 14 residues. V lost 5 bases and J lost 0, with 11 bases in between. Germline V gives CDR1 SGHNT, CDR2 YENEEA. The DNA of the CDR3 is TGTGCCAGCAGCGTCCGGGACAACTCCTACGAGCAGTACTTC. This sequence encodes CASSVRDNSYEQYF.